Listed here is a single TCR beta chain. Repertoires were generated with immunoSEQ multiplex PCR, while TCRdb's copy carries only in-frame clones and drops some. In the table there are about 150,000 clones, around 88% of which are singletons. The data are from a study of control samples from healthy donors and cancer patients. This CDR3 is built from 15 residues. Trimming took 2 bases from V and 2 from J, leaving 9 bases between them. CDR1 is KGHDR, CDR2 SFDVKD, per germline. The chain employs TRBV24-1 and TRBJ1-3; D is uncertain. This TCR came from a man aged 18 to 30 in good health. The specimen sequenced was blood. CDR3 in DNA: TGTGCCACCAGTGATTCAAGAGCGGCTGGAAACACCATATATTTT. It encodes CATSDSRAAGNTIYF.